Listed below are T cell receptor beta chains from one sample, sequenced in a study of blood T cell repertoires in COVID-19. The protocol was immunoSEQ multiplex PCR, while the TCRdb copy is restricted to in-frame clones and leaves out a portion. Among hundreds of thousands of clones listed, about 90% were seen once. What was sequenced was PBMCs or T cells enriched from blood (not recorded which). The receptors derive from a man between 40 and 49 years old in a cohort exposed to, infected with or recovered from COVID-19 (not recorded which). The CDR3 runs from the conserved cysteine through the conserved F or W. D genes are given only for firm matches. Some rows have no size entry. The others give once, few or many, or a class for an expanded clone.

clone_size: .; j_call: TRBJ2-2; v_call: TRBV2; d_call: TRBD1; cdr3_aa: CASSGIQGFSGELFF; cdr3_nt: TGTGCCAGCAGTGGAATACAGGGGTTCTCCGGGGAGCTGTTTTTT
clone_size: .; j_call: TRBJ2-7; v_call: TRBV23-1; d_call: TRBD1; cdr3_aa: CAANLRTGFRYEQYF; cdr3_nt: TGCGCCGCGAACCTCCGGACAGGGTTTAGGTACGAGCAGTACTTC
clone_size: few; j_call: TRBJ2-7; v_call: TRBV7-9; d_call: .; cdr3_aa: CASSLEGTTTGEQYF; cdr3_nt: TGTGCCAGCAGCTTAGAGGGGACAACCACGGGAGAGCAGTACTTC
clone_size: few; j_call: TRBJ2-7; v_call: TRBV2; d_call: .; cdr3_aa: CASSDFSYEQYF; cdr3_nt: TGTGCCAGCTCGGACTTCTCCTACGAGCAGTACTTC
clone_size: .; j_call: TRBJ1-6; v_call: TRBV11-2; d_call: .; cdr3_aa: CASSLESGYNSPLHF; cdr3_nt: TGTGCCAGCAGCTTAGAGTCAGGCTATAATTCACCCCTCCACTTT
clone_size: .; j_call: TRBJ1-3; v_call: TRBV29-1; d_call: .; cdr3_aa: CSVGTVGNTIYF; cdr3_nt: TGCAGCGTTGGTACAGTTGGAAACACCATATATTTT
clone_size: few; j_call: TRBJ1-4; v_call: TRBV15; d_call: .; cdr3_aa: CATSRDIQGNEKLFF; cdr3_nt: TGTGCCACCAGCAGAGATATTCAGGGTAATGAAAAACTGTTTTTT
clone_size: .; j_call: TRBJ1-5; v_call: TRBV7-2; d_call: .; cdr3_aa: CASSFGQNNQPQHF; cdr3_nt: TGTGCCAGCAGCTTCGGACAGAACAATCAGCCCCAGCATTTT
clone_size: .; j_call: TRBJ1-1; v_call: TRBV20-1; d_call: .; cdr3_aa: CSASRGNTEAFF; cdr3_nt: TGCAGTGCTAGTAGGGGGAACACTGAAGCTTTCTTT
clone_size: .; j_call: TRBJ1-5; v_call: TRBV27; d_call: .; cdr3_aa: CASSRLGRMGGHQPQHF; cdr3_nt: TGTGCCAGCAGTCGTTTGGGCCGGATGGGGGGACATCAGCCCCAGCATTTT
clone_size: .; j_call: TRBJ1-3; v_call: TRBV3-1/TRBV3-2; d_call: .; cdr3_aa: CASSQGGLGNTIYF; cdr3_nt: TGTGCCAGCAGCCAAGGGGGCCTTGGAAACACCATATATTTT
clone_size: .; j_call: TRBJ2-2; v_call: TRBV23-1; d_call: .; cdr3_aa: CASSQSGHLENTGELFF; cdr3_nt: TGCGCCAGCAGTCAATCGGGACACCTCGAGAACACCGGGGAGCTGTTTTTT
clone_size: .; j_call: TRBJ2-1; v_call: TRBV2; d_call: TRBD2; cdr3_aa: CASSDPGLAASYNEQFF; cdr3_nt: TGTGCCAGCAGTGATCCTGGTCTAGCGGCCTCCTACAATGAGCAGTTCTTC
clone_size: once; j_call: TRBJ2-4; v_call: TRBV4-1; d_call: .; cdr3_aa: CASSQEAATGSDIQYF; cdr3_nt: TGCGCCAGCAGCCAAGAGGCGGCTACCGGGAGCGACATTCAGTACTTC
clone_size: .; j_call: TRBJ1-5; v_call: TRBV10-3; d_call: TRBD1; cdr3_aa: CATAESGTGTLFSNQPQHF; cdr3_nt: TGTGCCACCGCGGAATCCGGGACAGGGACCCTTTTTAGCAATCAGCCCCAGCATTTT
clone_size: .; j_call: TRBJ2-5; v_call: TRBV7-9; d_call: .; cdr3_aa: CASSPGDVREETQYF; cdr3_nt: TGTGCCAGCAGCCCCGGAGACGTCCGCGAAGAGACCCAGTACTTC
clone_size: .; j_call: TRBJ1-4; v_call: TRBV2; d_call: .; cdr3_aa: CASSAAWLFF; cdr3_nt: TGTGCCAGCAGCGCAGCGTGGCTGTTTTTT
clone_size: once; j_call: TRBJ1-1; v_call: TRBV7-8; d_call: .; cdr3_aa: CASSNDRIYTEAFF; cdr3_nt: TGTGCCAGCAGCAACGACAGAATTTACACTGAAGCTTTCTTT
clone_size: .; j_call: TRBJ1-3; v_call: TRBV5-1; d_call: .; cdr3_aa: CASSLGSSGNTIYF; cdr3_nt: TGCGCCAGCAGCTTAGGGAGCTCTGGAAACACCATATATTTT
clone_size: once; j_call: TRBJ2-3; v_call: TRBV6-4; d_call: TRBD1; cdr3_aa: CASSDAGTGEDTQYF; cdr3_nt: TGTGCCAGCAGTGACGCCGGGACAGGGGAAGATACGCAGTATTTT
clone_size: once; j_call: TRBJ2-1; v_call: TRBV10-1; d_call: .; cdr3_aa: CASSEEGGGSEHEQFF; cdr3_nt: TGCGCCAGCAGTGAAGAGGGAGGAGGTTCGGAACATGAGCAGTTCTTC
clone_size: .; j_call: TRBJ1-6; v_call: TRBV20-1; d_call: .; cdr3_aa: CSASSTQGTNSPLHF; cdr3_nt: TGCAGTGCTAGTTCGACCCAGGGTACCAATTCACCCCTCCACTTT
clone_size: once; j_call: TRBJ1-2; v_call: TRBV19; d_call: TRBD1; cdr3_aa: CARGNRGLLNYGYTF; cdr3_nt: TGTGCCAGAGGGAACAGGGGGCTCCTTAACTATGGCTACACCTTC
clone_size: .; j_call: TRBJ2-5; v_call: TRBV15; d_call: TRBD2; cdr3_aa: CATRTSGSGETQYF; cdr3_nt: TGTGCCACCAGGACTAGCGGGAGCGGAGAGACCCAGTACTTC
clone_size: .; j_call: TRBJ1-1; v_call: TRBV10-3; d_call: .; cdr3_aa: CAIRLQGGSTEAFF; cdr3_nt: TGTGCCATCAGACTACAGGGTGGTAGCACTGAAGCTTTCTTT
clone_size: .; j_call: TRBJ2-7; v_call: TRBV28; d_call: TRBD2; cdr3_aa: CASSSVAGGTREQYF; cdr3_nt: TGTGCCAGCAGTAGCGTAGCGGGAGGGACTCGGGAGCAGTACTTC
clone_size: .; j_call: TRBJ1-2; v_call: TRBV6-5; d_call: TRBD1; cdr3_aa: CASSSIRGNGYTF; cdr3_nt: TGTGCCAGCAGTTCCATCAGGGGGAATGGCTACACCTTC
clone_size: .; j_call: TRBJ2-7; v_call: TRBV5-1; d_call: .; cdr3_aa: CASSSRPGYHEQYF; cdr3_nt: TGCGCCAGCAGCAGTCGTCCGGGGTACCACGAGCAGTACTTC
clone_size: .; j_call: TRBJ2-3; v_call: TRBV27; d_call: TRBD2; cdr3_aa: CASGPGGLAGGPRTDTQYF; cdr3_nt: TGTGCCAGCGGCCCCGGGGGACTAGCGGGAGGGCCGCGCACAGATACGCAGTATTTT
clone_size: .; j_call: TRBJ1-5; v_call: TRBV28; d_call: TRBD1; cdr3_aa: CASSLPTGTVVTQHF; cdr3_nt: TGTGCCAGCAGCCTACCGACAGGGACGGTAGTAACCCAGCATTTT
clone_size: few; j_call: TRBJ1-6; v_call: TRBV28; d_call: TRBD1; cdr3_aa: CASRTGQGDNSPLHF; cdr3_nt: TGTGCCAGCAGAACGGGACAGGGAGATAATTCACCCCTCCACTTT
clone_size: .; j_call: TRBJ1-4; v_call: TRBV4-1; d_call: .; cdr3_aa: CASSHGREKNEKLFF; cdr3_nt: TGCGCCAGCAGCCACGGACGGGAAAAGAATGAAAAACTGTTTTTT
clone_size: .; j_call: TRBJ1-2; v_call: TRBV5-6; d_call: TRBD1; cdr3_aa: CASRVRGQNGYTF; cdr3_nt: TGTGCCAGCAGGGTGAGGGGGCAGAATGGCTACACCTTC